Following are 27 T cell receptor beta chains from one sample sequenced in a study of Graves' ophthalmopathy and Graves' hyperthyroidism. Amplified material comprised TCR beta CDR3 regions derived from RNA transcripts. An opening RT-PCR round employed HTBI primers and preceded a second-round multiplex PCR. Using its own MiXCR run on the multiplex PCR reads, TCRdb lists one record per CDR3 protein. This table holds about 210,000 distinct CDR3 sequences, about 32% found once. Material for sequencing was peripheral blood. These receptors originate from a man aged 45 to 65 with Graves' ophthalmopathy.

This clonotype was observed many times. This rearrangement joins TRBV6-2 or TRBV6-3 to TRBJ2-6; D call uncertain. The V and J ends lost 8 bases and 1 base respectively, with 12 bases between them. The CDR3 covers 15 residues. Germline loops: CDR1 MNHEY, CDR2 SVGEGT. CDR3 in amino acids: CASRPRPSGANVLTF. CDR3 DNA: TGTGCCAGCCGCCCACGGCCTTCTGGGGCCAACGTCCTGACTTTC.

This clonotype showed up many times. The gene calls are TRBV7-2 and TRBJ2-5, with a tentative D call TRBD1 (6 bases). Germline V gene data show CDR1 as SGHTA and CDR2 as FQGNSA. Trimming removed 5 bases from V and 4 bases from J, with 11 bases in between. The CDR3 contains 13 residues. CDR3 protein: CASSNRAAETQYF. The DNA for the CDR3 is TGTGCCAGCAGCAACAGGGCGGCAGAGACCCAGTACTTC.

This clonotype was recorded at least ten times. The rearrangement links TRBV4-2 to TRBJ2-5; TRBD2 matches at 12 bases. The CDR3 consists of 17 residues. V lost 4 bases and J lost 5; bases outside the gene matches: 11. The germline V gene encodes CDR1 LGHNA and CDR2 YNFKEQ. In DNA, the CDR3 is TGTGCCAGCAGCCGGGCTAGCGGGAGGGCAGCGGAGGAGACCCAGTACTTC. It translates to CASSRASGRAAEETQYF.

The table lists this clonotype with many counts. This chain joins TRBV6-6 and TRBJ1-6; D gene unclear. Trimming cost V 5 bases and J 8 bases, with 16 bases left between them. The CDR3 is made up of 15 amino acids. The germline CDR1 and CDR2 sequences are MNHNY and SVGAGI (reference sequence). The DNA of the CDR3 is TGTGCCAGCAGTAACAGAGGACGGGGTGATTCACCCCTCCACTTT. Translating it yields CASSNRGRGDSPLHF.

There are many counts of this clonotype. The rearrangement links TRBV27 to TRBJ2-2; a weak D match, TRBD2 (6 bases). V lost 5 bases and J lost 6, with 7 bases in between. Looked up from germline, CDR1 is MNHEY and CDR2 is SMNVEV (reference sequence). The CDR3 spans 12 residues. CDR3 nucleotide sequence: TGTGCCAGCAGTCGCGGGGCCGGGGAGCTGTTTTTT. This encodes CASSRGAGELFF.

This clonotype showed up many times. The chain has TRBV12-3 or TRBV12-4 and TRBJ2-2, with TRBD2 as a possible D gene (7 bases). Trimming stripped 7 bases from V and 5 bases from J, with 17 bases between. CDR3 size: 15 residues. Written as DNA, the CDR3 is TGTGCCAGCACCTGGGGGGGCGAGGTTACCGGGGAGCTGTTTTTT. Protein: CASTWGGEVTGELFF.

This clonotype was detected ten times or more. The V call is TRBV5-1, the J call TRBJ2-5; a weak D match, TRBD1 (6 bases). The CDR3 consists of 16 residues. CDR1 and CDR2 (germline): SGHRS, YFSETQ. Trimming pared 4 bases from V and 3 bases from J, leaving 19 bases between. The DNA for the CDR3 is TGCGCCAGCAGCGTCTCTACAGGGTCCCCAAAAGAGACCCAGTACTTC. Residues: CASSVSTGSPKETQYF.

This clonotype was observed many times. The rearrangement links TRBV11-3 to TRBJ2-5; tentatively, D is TRBD2 (5 bases). The CDR3 totals 12 residues. Germline V gene data show CDR1 as SGHNT and CDR2 as YENEEA. V was clipped by 3 bases and J by 3 bases, with 5 bases between them. The CDR3 is CASSLTKETQYF. The CDR3 nucleotides are TGTGCCAGCAGCTTGACTAAAGAGACCCAGTACTTC. Full variable domain (remainder filled in from reference TRBV11-3 and TRBJ2-5): EAGVVQSPRYKIIEKKQPVAFWCNPISGHNTLYWYLQNLGQGPELLIRYENEEAVDDSQLPKDRFSAERLKGVDSTLKIQPAELGDSAVYLCASSLTKETQYFGPGTRLLVL.

There are a few counts of this clonotype. The chain links TRBV6-5 to TRBJ2-7; TRBD2 is a possible D gene (7 bases). Trimming cost V 0 bases and J 6 bases, with 15 bases left between them. CDR3 size: 15 residues. Germline V gives CDR1 MNHEY, CDR2 SVGAGI. For the CDR3, the DNA is TGTGCCAGCAGTTACTCGTCCGGGGGGCGAGGCGAGCAGTACTTC. Translated, it gives CASSYSSGGRGEQYF.

This clonotype was seen more than once but under ten times. The V and J genes are TRBV6-2 or TRBV6-3 and TRBJ1-1; weak D call: TRBD1 (5 bases). The ends were cut back, 8 bases at V and 6 bases at J, with 28 bases in the middle. The CDR3 runs to 17 residues. Germline V CDR1 and CDR2: MNHEY, SVGEGT. The CDR3 DNA follows: TGTGCCAGCCGATTTGCCGGGGGGTTAGTTGAGATAGCTGAAGCTTTCTTT. It codes for CASRFAGGLVEIAEAFF.

This clonotype was observed at least ten times. This rearrangement joins TRBV20-1 to TRBJ1-2, with D maybe TRBD1 (5 bases). This CDR3 contains 15 residues. The germline CDR1 and CDR2 sequences are DFQATT and SNEGSKA (reference sequence). CDR3 protein: CSYPTRDLPNYGYTF. The CDR3 DNA is TGCAGCTACCCCACCCGGGACCTTCCTAACTATGGCTACACCTTC.

The V and J genes are TRBV6-1 and TRBJ1-1; TRBD1 agrees at 7 bases. Per the germline V gene, CDR1 is MNHNS and CDR2 is SASEGT. This CDR3 comprises 15 residues. V lost 2 bases, J lost 4 bases, and 7 bases stayed unmatched. In DNA form, the CDR3 reads TGTGCCAGCAGTGAAACCCGACAGGGAGGCACTGAAGCTTTCTTT. Residues: CASSETRQGGTEAFF.

This clonotype showed up many times. The chain recombines TRBV29-1 with TRBJ2-5, with D possibly TRBD1 on 6 matching bases. The CDR3 runs 13 residues. The V gene's germline CDR1 is SQVTM and CDR2 ANQGSEA. Trimming took 6 bases from V and 0 from J, leaving 11 bases between them. CDR3 sequence: CSVRGQYQETQYF. Here the CDR3 DNA reads TGCAGCGTACGAGGACAGTACCAAGAGACCCAGTACTTC. Combining the CDR3 with reference TRBV29-1 and TRBJ2-5 gives the whole variable domain SAVISQKPSRDICQRGTSLTIQCQVDSQVTMMFWYRQQPGQSLTLIATANQGSEATYESGFVIDKFPISRPNLTFSTLTVSNMSPEDSSIYLCSVRGQYQETQYFGPGTRLLVL.

This clonotype was counted ten times or more. This chain uses TRBV4-3 with TRBJ2-2, with no clear D. This CDR3 spans 15 amino acids. Trimming pared 5 bases from V and 3 bases from J, leaving 13 bases between. Germline V gives CDR1 LGHNA, CDR2 YSLEER. DNA of the CDR3: TGCGCCAGCAGCTTGGGGTATGGGGACACCGGGGAGCTGTTTTTT. Amino acid sequence: CASSLGYGDTGELFF.

The sample holds many counts of this clonotype. This chain links TRBV27 with TRBJ1-1; D not certain. CDR1 is MNHEY, CDR2 SMNVEV, per germline (reference sequence). The germline V and J ends were trimmed by 6 bases and 5 bases, with 13 bases remaining between them. The CDR3 has 13 residues. The CDR3 DNA follows: TGTGCCAGCAGAGGGTTAGGGAAGACTGAAGCTTTCTTT. This codes for CASRGLGKTEAFF.

This clonotype came up many times. The chain is built from TRBV2 and TRBJ2-7; TRBD2 agrees at 10 bases. The CDR3 length is 16 residues. V trimming: 5 bases; J trimming: 2 bases; junction bases outside the gene matches: 9. CDR1 and CDR2 from the germline V gene are SNHLY and FYNNEI. The CDR3 DNA reads TGTGCCAGCAGTCCTGCCCAGCGGGGGGGAGCCTACGAGCAGTACTTC. Protein: CASSPAQRGGAYEQYF.

The sample holds many counts of this clonotype. This rearrangement joins TRBV2 to TRBJ2-2, with unresolved D. CDR3 size: 14 residues. CDR1 is SNHLY, CDR2 FYNNEI, per germline. The germline V and J ends were trimmed by 4 bases and 2 bases, with 8 bases remaining between them. The CDR3 bases are TGTGCCAGCAGTGTGGCCCTCAACACCGGGGAGCTGTTTTTT. Its protein product is CASSVALNTGELFF.

This clonotype has just one count. The chain couples TRBV6-1 to TRBJ2-2, with D tentatively TRBD1 (6 bases). The CDR3 is made up of 14 amino acids. Germline CDR1 MNHNS, CDR2 SASEGT. V lost 5 bases and J 3 bases, leaving 10 bases between the germline ends. The CDR3 DNA follows: TGTGCCAGCAGTAAAGACAGGCACACCGGGGAGCTGTTTTTT. Translating gives CASSKDRHTGELFF.

The genes are TRBV6-1 and TRBJ1-5, with 7 bases lining up with TRBD1. The CDR3 totals 14 residues. Per germline, CDR1 MNHNS and CDR2 SASEGT. Trimming at V came to 10 bases and at J to 0 bases, leaving 6 bases not matched to a gene. The chain's CDR3 is CATRDRDSNQPQHF. In DNA, the CDR3 is TGTGCCACCCGAGACAGGGATAGCAATCAGCCCCAGCATTTT.

This clonotype was detected ten times or more. The chain recombines TRBV29-1 with TRBJ2-7; 9 bases line up with TRBD1. The CDR3 length is 13 residues. CDR1 and CDR2 (germline): SQVTM, ANQGSEA. V gave up 3 bases and J gave up 3 bases; unmatched junction bases: 3. The DNA for the CDR3 is TGCAGCGTTGAGGGGACAGGGATCTACGAGCAGTACTTC. It is translated as CSVEGTGIYEQYF.

The gene calls are TRBV7-3 and TRBJ1-1; D might be TRBD1 (5 bases). This CDR3 region has 14 residues. V was cut by 5 bases and J by 1 base, with 11 bases left in between. Germline loops: CDR1 SGHTA, CDR2 FQGTGA. CDR3 sequence: CASSLLGPNTEAFF. The CDR3 DNA reads as TGTGCCAGCAGCCTCCTGGGGCCGAACACTGAAGCTTTCTTT.

The sample holds many counts of this clonotype. J is TRBJ1-1 and V is TRBV4-1; maybe TRBD1 (6 bases). Germline V gene lookup returns CDR1 MGHRA and CDR2 YSYEKL. CDR3 length equals 14 residues. Trimming removed 1 base at V and 7 bases at J, with 13 bases between. CDR3 DNA sequence: TGCGCCAGCAGCCAAGGCGATTGGACAGATGAAGCTTTCTTT. Its protein is CASSQGDWTDEAFF.

This clonotype showed up many times. The V and J genes are TRBV28 and TRBJ2-7; D unclear. Germline V gene sequence: CDR1 MDHEN, CDR2 SYDVKM. This CDR3 region has 14 residues. Trimming left V 8 bases short and J 3 bases short, with 17 bases between. CDR3 bases: TGTGCCAGCGGGAACACCCACTCCATCTACGAGCAGTACTTC. As protein: CASGNTHSIYEQYF. The complete variable domain, with remaining parts taken from reference TRBV28 and TRBJ2-7, reads DVKVTQSSRYLVKRTGEKVFLECVQDMDHENMFWYRQDPGLGLRLIYFSYDVKMKEKGDIPEGYSVSREKKERFSLILESASTNQTSMYLCASGNTHSIYEQYFGPGTRLTVT.

This clonotype was recorded many times. V gene TRBV28 combines with J gene TRBJ1-5; tentatively, D is TRBD1 (5 bases). Between the trimmed V and J ends, which lost 3 bases and 9 bases, there was a span of 12 bases. Germline V CDR1 and CDR2: MDHEN, SYDVKM. CDR3 size: 13 residues. The CDR3 protein is CASSFQGFGPQHF. The CDR3 nucleotides read TGTGCCAGCAGTTTTCAGGGTTTTGGGCCCCAGCATTTT.

This clonotype was seen at least ten times. The chain joins TRBV24-1 to TRBJ2-5; D possibly corresponds to TRBD2 (5 bases). Germline assignment: CDR1 KGHDR and CDR2 SFDVKD. Trimming removed 2 bases at V and 1 base at J, with 7 bases between. This CDR3 is built from 14 residues. DNA for the CDR3: TGTGCCACCAGTGATTGGACTGTCCAAGAGACCCAGTACTTC. It encodes CATSDWTVQETQYF.

This clonotype was counted many times. This sequence joins TRBV6-5 and TRBJ2-2; 13 bases are shared with TRBD2. Trimming removed 9 bases from V and 4 bases from J; junction bases left unmatched: 14. The CDR3 extends over 18 amino acids. CDR1 MNHEY and CDR2 SVGAGI come from the germline V gene. The CDR3 DNA is TGTGCCAGTACCCGCACGGGACTAGCGGGATCCCCCACCGGGGAGCTGTTTTTT. This sequence encodes CASTRTGLAGSPTGELFF.

This clonotype was observed many times. This chain's CDR3 is CASSLGLAGPYEQYF. CDR3 bases: TGTGCCAGCAGCTTAGGACTAGCGGGACCCTACGAGCAGTACTTC. This sequence joins TRBV11-2 and TRBJ2-7; 11 nucleotides line up with TRBD2. The CDR3 extends over 15 amino acids. Trimming cost V 1 base and J 2 bases; bases outside gene matches: 1. CDR1 is SGHAT, CDR2 FQNNGV, per germline.